The clone carrying this TCR beta chain was seen many times. Germline CDR1 is SGHTA and CDR2 is FQGNSA. Trimming stripped 6 bases from V and 4 bases from J, with 23 bases between. The CDR3 length is 17 residues. The sample comes from a study of response to subunit inactivated influenza vaccine. TCRdb reprocessed the RT-PCR reads via MiXCR and lists one record per CDR3 protein. In the table there are 450,000 to 550,000 distinct CDR3 sequences, about 25% of which are singletons. The chain is built from TRBV7-2 and TRBJ2-3, with a weak D call TRBD2 (7 bases). The receptor's source is a man in his forties or fifties who received an inactivated influenza vaccine. The sequences come from CD4+ T cells sorted from PBMCs, collected 5 days after vaccination. Here the CDR3 reads CASSFLMGGGRSDTQYF. In nucleotides, the CDR3 is TGTGCCAGCAGTTTCCTTATGGGGGGGGGCAGGTCAGATACGCAGTATTTT.